This passage covers 19 T cell receptor beta chains from one sample sequenced in a study of identical twins. One entry per CDR3 protein results from TCRdb running MiXCR on the 5' RACE reads. The table lists 690,000 or so distinct CDR3 sequences, around 8.3% of them singletons. The sample was also linked to a second study, of yellow fever vaccine responses in identical twins.

The sequenced material came from PBMCs. These receptors came from a woman younger than 30 in good health.

This sequence joins TRBV6-1 and TRBJ2-7; D remains unclear. There are 15 residues in the CDR3. CDR1 and CDR2 (germline): MNHNS, SASEGT. The V and J ends lost 2 bases and 5 bases respectively, with 16 bases between them. The CDR3, as DNA: TGTGCCAGCAGTGAATCCGGCCTTAAAGGCCACGAGCAGTACTTC. Protein sequence: CASSESGLKGHEQYF.

This clonotype showed up many times. V and J are TRBV6-2 or TRBV6-3 and TRBJ2-1; no clear D gene. With 5 bases removed from V and 4 bases from J, the gap between germline ends came to 15 bases. This CDR3 is 15 amino acids long. CDR1 MNHEY and CDR2 SVGEGT come from the germline V gene. In nucleotides, the CDR3 is TGTGCCAGCAGTAACCTCGGCACAGAATACAATGAGCAGTTCTTC. This sequence encodes CASSNLGTEYNEQFF.

The rearrangement links TRBV20-1 to TRBJ1-6, with D maybe TRBD1 (5 bases). Germline assignment: CDR1 DFQATT and CDR2 SNEGSKA (reference sequence). The CDR3 has 15 residues. Written as DNA, the CDR3 is TGCAGGGGGGACGCAGGGAGCTCCTATAATTCACCCCTCCACTTT. Protein product: CRGDAGSSYNSPLHF.

This clonotype appeared once. The J gene is TRBJ1-1, the V gene TRBV14; the D is unclear. This CDR3 is built from 16 residues. Germline assignment: CDR1 SGHDN and CDR2 FVKESK. Trimming cost V 3 bases and J 0 bases, with 14 bases left between them. The CDR3, as DNA: TGTGCCAGCAGCCAGGTTGTTGTGGGGTTGAACACTGAAGCTTTCTTT. It specifies CASSQVVVGLNTEAFF.

This chain connects TRBV12-3 or TRBV12-4 to TRBJ1-1, with no clear D. The CDR3 totals 13 residues. Trimming shortened V by 3 bases and J by 5 bases, and 10 bases separated the two germline ends. In DNA, the CDR3 is TGTGCCAGCAGTTTTGCCCACAAGACTGAAGCTTTCTTT. This encodes CASSFAHKTEAFF.

The chain has TRBV20-1 and TRBJ2-3; D is possibly TRBD1 or TRBD2 (5 bases each). Germline assignment: CDR1 DFQATT and CDR2 SNEGSKA (reference sequence). Trimming stripped 5 bases from V and 8 bases from J, with 14 bases between. CDR3 length: 12 residues. CDR3 nucleotides: TGCAGTGCTCAGATGGGGACCCCTACGCAGTATTTT. Translated: CSAQMGTPTQYF.

The rearrangement links TRBV2 to TRBJ2-1; D might be TRBD2 (6 bases). The CDR3 consists of 18 residues. The V end was cut by 3 bases, the J end by 2 bases, with 20 bases between. Germline loops: CDR1 SNHLY, CDR2 FYNNEI. CDR3 in DNA: TGTGCCAGCAGTGATTTAGCGGCAGAAATTTTACCCTACAATGAGCAGTTCTTC. Translation: CASSDLAAEILPYNEQFF.

The chain employs TRBV5-1 and TRBJ2-5, with D hard to call. Germline lookup yields CDR1 SGHRS and CDR2 YFSETQ. The CDR3 is made up of 15 amino acids. The V end was cut by 0 bases, the J end by 4 bases, with 13 bases between. The CDR3 sequence is CASSLALAKGETQYF. CDR3 DNA: TGCGCCAGCAGCTTGGCTCTTGCGAAGGGAGAGACCCAGTACTTC.

At least ten counts were recorded for this clonotype. V is TRBV12-3 or TRBV12-4 and J is TRBJ2-7, with 10 bases fitting TRBD2. The CDR3 is 15 amino acids. V lost 7 bases to trimming and J lost 4 bases; unmatched junction nucleotides: 10. The CDR3 DNA reads TGTGCCAGCACCTTAAGCGGGAGGGCGCTTTACGAGCAGTACTTC. Translating it yields CASTLSGRALYEQYF.

The chain couples TRBV12-3 or TRBV12-4 to TRBJ2-7; a possible D gene is TRBD2 (6 bases). V was trimmed by 7 bases and J by 2 bases, leaving 18 bases between them. The CDR3 length is 15 residues. The CDR3 nucleotides are TGTGCCAGCAACCAACCGGGACTCTCCCCCTACGAGCAGTACTTC. Translating it yields CASNQPGLSPYEQYF.

V is TRBV11-2 and J is TRBJ1-6, with 7 bases lining up with TRBD1. V trimming: 0 bases; J trimming: 9 bases; junction bases outside the gene matches: 8. There are 16 residues in the CDR3. In germline, CDR1 is SGHAT, CDR2 FQNNGV. CDR3 bases: TGTGCCAGCAGCTTAGACCTGACAGGGATGGGTTCACCCCTCCACTTT. Protein: CASSLDLTGMGSPLHF.

This clonotype showed up just a few times. The chain recombines TRBV15 with TRBJ2-1; 8 bases align to TRBD2. The CDR3 spans 17 residues. Germline V gene sequence: CDR1 LNHNV, CDR2 YYDKDF (reference sequence). Trimming cost V 3 bases and J 6 bases; bases outside gene matches: 13. The CDR3 sequence is CATSRRTSIFIRNEQFF. Here the CDR3 DNA reads TGTGCCACCAGCAGGAGGACTAGCATTTTTATTCGCAATGAGCAGTTCTTC. Based on the CDR3 plus reference TRBV15 and TRBJ2-1, the full variable domain is DAMVIQNPRYQVTQFGKPVTLSCSQTLNHNVMYWYQQKSSQAPKLLFHYYDKDFNNEADTPDNFQSRRPNTSFCFLDIRSPGLGDTAMYLCATSRRTSIFIRNEQFFGPGTRLTVL.

V gene TRBV5-4 combines with J gene TRBJ2-1; perhaps TRBD1 as D (5 bases). V was cut by 4 bases and J by 7 bases, with 21 bases left in between. This CDR3 is built from 16 residues. Germline CDR1 and CDR2: SGHNT and YYREEE (reference sequence). The CDR3 DNA reads as TGTGCCAGCAGCACCCTAGGGGCGGTAATGGAGAATGAGCAGTTCTTC. It codes for CASSTLGAVMENEQFF.

CDR3 bases: TGTGCCAGCAGTTACCCATCCGGGACAGGGTACTCCTACGAGCAGTACTTC. Amino acids: CASSYPSGTGYSYEQYF. The chain recombines TRBV6-2 or TRBV6-3 with TRBJ2-7; TRBD1 aligns across 9 bases. V lost 2 bases and J lost 0; bases outside the gene matches: 8. There are 17 residues in the CDR3. Germline V gives CDR1 MNHEY, CDR2 SVGEGT.

The table lists this clonotype with a few counts. The chain combines TRBV2 with TRBJ2-7, with 7 bases identical to TRBD1. This CDR3 is built from 16 residues. Trimming took 5 bases from V and 1 from J; bases not matched to a gene: 11. CDR1 and CDR2 from the germline V gene are SNHLY and FYNNEI. The DNA of the CDR3 is TGTGCCAGCAGTCGAATTACAGGGGATTCTTCCTACGAGCAGTACTTC. Translation gives CASSRITGDSSYEQYF.

This clonotype was seen a few times. The V gene is TRBV9, the J gene TRBJ2-7; D is possibly TRBD1 (6 bases). Trimming pared 4 bases from V and 2 bases from J, leaving 13 bases between. Per the germline V gene, CDR1 is SGDLS and CDR2 is YYNGEE. The CDR3 is 14 residues long. This CDR3 reads CASSLQGFAYEQYF. The CDR3 DNA follows: TGTGCCAGCAGCTTACAGGGTTTTGCCTACGAGCAGTACTTC.

The chain combines TRBV9 with TRBJ2-7; D could derive from TRBD1 or TRBD2 (5 bases each). Germline CDR1 reads SGDLS; CDR2 reads YYNGEE. The CDR3 totals 19 residues. Between the trimmed V and J ends, which lost 0 bases and 0 bases, there was a span of 22 bases. The chain's CDR3 is CASSVGRGPGGLVSYEQYF. The CDR3, as DNA: TGTGCCAGCAGCGTAGGTCGGGGACCGGGTGGACTCGTCTCCTACGAGCAGTACTTC.

J is TRBJ1-5 and V is TRBV15; D remains unclear. From germline, CDR1 is LNHNV and CDR2 YYDKDF (reference sequence). V lost 0 bases and J 5 bases, leaving 14 bases between the germline ends. The CDR3 is 16 amino acids. CDR3 region: CATSRDKGYGDQPQHF. For the CDR3, the DNA is TGTGCCACCAGCAGAGATAAGGGTTACGGGGATCAGCCCCAGCATTTT. The complete variable domain, with remaining parts taken from reference TRBV15 and TRBJ1-5, reads DAMVIQNPRYQVTQFGKPVTLSCSQTLNHNVMYWYQQKSSQAPKLLFHYYDKDFNNEADTPDNFQSRRPNTSFCFLDIRSPGLGDTAMYLCATSRDKGYGDQPQHFGDGTRLSIL.

This clonotype was recorded many times. This chain uses TRBV4-1 with TRBJ2-3, with 9 positions matching TRBD2. V lost 5 bases, J lost 4 bases, and 7 bases stayed unmatched. Germline CDR1 and CDR2: MGHRA and YSYEKL. The CDR3 sequence is 15 residues long. CDR3 loop: CASSAREGLPDTQYF. The CDR3 region has the DNA TGCGCCAGCAGCGCGCGGGAGGGCCTCCCAGATACGCAGTATTTT.